A single sample is the source of the 25 T cell receptor beta chains below, sequenced in a study of shared clonotypes between healthy human individuals. TCRdb's copy holds only in-frame clones and misses some; the assay was immunoSEQ multiplex PCR. The top ten clones hold around 0.47% of a sample with 800,000 to 1,200,000 clones, around 78% of them seen once. Sequenced sample: memory CD4+ T cells from PBMCs. The subset denotes: CD45RA-negative fraction. The receptors here all came from a man aged 18 to 30 in good health. Some clones in this sample may be carry-over from other donors' samples.

There are a few counts of this clone. V and J are TRBV27 and TRBJ2-3; D possibly corresponds to TRBD1 (6 bases). The CDR3 is made up of 15 amino acids. Trimming stripped 5 bases from V and 0 bases from J, with 12 bases between. CDR1 is MNHEY and CDR2 is SMNVEV in the germline V gene (reference sequence). The CDR3, as DNA: TGTGCCAGCAGTGGCAGGGGAATTAGCACAGATACGCAGTATTTT. Encoded protein: CASSGRGISTDTQYF.

The V and J genes are TRBV2 and TRBJ2-1, with 7 bases matching TRBD2. The CDR3 is 13 residues long. Looked up from germline, CDR1 is SNHLY and CDR2 is FYNNEI. The V segment lost 8 bases and the J segment 7 bases; nucleotides outside the gene matches: 8. This CDR3 is CASGREIANEQFF. The CDR3 nucleotides read TGTGCCAGCGGGCGGGAGATCGCGAATGAGCAGTTCTTC. The whole variable domain, filled in from reference TRBV2 and TRBJ2-1, reads EPEVTQTPSHQVTQMGQEVILRCVPISNHLYFYWYRQILGQKVEFLVSFYNNEISEKSEIFDDQFSVERPDGSNFTLKIRSTKLEDSAMYFCASGREIANEQFFGPGTRLTVL.

The V and J genes are TRBV14 and TRBJ2-1, with TRBD1 matching over 11 bases. Unmatched junction bases numbered 6, after V lost 5 bases and J lost 6 bases. The germline V gene has CDR1 SGHDN and CDR2 FVKESK. This CDR3 has 15 residues. The CDR3 is CASSIRDRGGNEQFF. The CDR3 DNA reads TGTGCCAGCAGCATCCGGGACAGGGGGGGCAATGAGCAGTTCTTC. The full variable domain, completed using reference TRBV14 and TRBJ2-1, is EAGVTQFPSHSVIEKGQTVTLRCDPISGHDNLYWYRRVMGKEIKFLLHFVKESKQDESGMPNNRFLAERTGGTYSTLKVQPAELEDSGVYFCASSIRDRGGNEQFFGPGTRLTVL.

The V gene is TRBV6-1, the J gene TRBJ2-7; no reliable D call. Germline lookup yields CDR1 MNHNS and CDR2 SASEGT. The CDR3 spans 14 residues. V was cut by 0 bases and J by 3 bases, with 9 bases left in between. The CDR3 sequence: CASSEAHGNYEQYF. The CDR3 DNA sequence: TGTGCCAGCAGTGAAGCGCATGGCAACTACGAGCAGTACTTC.

The chain joins TRBV5-4 to TRBJ2-7; tentative D call: TRBD1 (5 bases). V was shortened by 7 bases and J by 2 bases, with 19 bases between the two germline ends. The germline gives CDR1 SGHNT, CDR2 YYREEE (reference sequence). The CDR3 totals 15 residues. The chain's CDR3 is CASGRMGPIAYEQYF. The CDR3, as DNA: TGTGCCAGCGGCCGAATGGGGCCGATCGCCTACGAGCAGTACTTC.

This clone was detected only once. This chain joins TRBV1 and TRBJ2-1; TRBD2 reflects the table's D call only, with no check against the DNA. TRBV1 is assigned pseudogene status. The CDR3 sequence is 20 residues long. The CDR3 region has the DNA TGCACCAGCAGCCGAGGGGGGGGTGCCCAGGGACTAGCGGAAAACAATGAGCAGTTCTTC. This sequence encodes CTSSRGGGAQGLAENNEQFF.

This clone was counted between two and nine times. The chain combines TRBV7-3 with TRBJ2-6; D gene uncertain. Trimming took 8 bases from V and 2 from J, leaving 16 bases between them. The CDR3 consists of 16 residues. Germline values: CDR1 SGHTA, CDR2 FQGTGA. CDR3 sequence: CASSSGGTPGANVLTF. The CDR3 nucleotides are TGTGCCAGCTCTTCCGGCGGCACCCCTGGGGCCAACGTCCTGACTTTC. The entire variable domain, with the rest obtained from reference TRBV7-3 and TRBJ2-6, is as follows: GAGVSQTPSNKVTEKGKYVELRCDPISGHTALYWYRQSLGQGPEFLIYFQGTGAADDSGLPNDRFFAVRPEGSVSTLKIQRTERGDSAVYLCASSSGGTPGANVLTFGAGSRLTVL.

This clone turned up a few times. The gene calls are TRBV19 and TRBJ2-2, with 8 bases fitting TRBD1. Germline trimming cut 5 bases from V and 7 bases from J; bases unmatched to any gene: 9. Germline CDR1 reads LNHDA; CDR2 reads SQIVND (reference sequence). The CDR3 sequence is 15 residues long. CDR3 in DNA: TGTGCCAGTAGTGCTCGGACAGGGCTGGTCGGGGAGCTGTTTTTT. This encodes CASSARTGLVGELFF.

The V gene is TRBV7-9, the J gene TRBJ2-1; 7 bases fit TRBD2. The CDR3 has 15 residues. The germline V gene encodes CDR1 SEHNR and CDR2 FQNEAQ (reference sequence). Trimming took 7 bases from V and 6 from J; bases not matched to a gene: 12. CDR3 DNA: TGTGCCAGCACCCTACGGGGGGAGGGATTCAATGAGCAGTTCTTC. It specifies CASTLRGEGFNEQFF.

The CDR3: CASSPPRLSLSEKLFF. The CDR3 nucleotides are TGTGCCAGCAGCCCACCACGACTGTCACTCAGTGAAAAACTGTTTTTT. J is TRBJ1-4 and V is TRBV11-3, with D hard to call. In germline, CDR1 is SGHNT, CDR2 YENEEA. The V end lost 5 bases, the J end lost 7 bases, and 20 bases lay between the germline ends. The CDR3 covers 16 residues. Full variable domain (outside the CDR3, taken from reference TRBV11-3 and TRBJ1-4): EAGVVQSPRYKIIEKKQPVAFWCNPISGHNTLYWYLQNLGQGPELLIRYENEEAVDDSQLPKDRFSAERLKGVDSTLKIQPAELGDSAVYLCASSPPRLSLSEKLFFGSGTQLSVL.

The V call is TRBV18, the J call TRBJ1-2, with 7 bases fitting TRBD1. This CDR3 contains 13 residues. V shed 4 bases and J 3 bases; nucleotides not matched to a gene: 2. The V gene's germline CDR1 is KGHSH and CDR2 LQKENI. The CDR3 sequence is CASSHGQDYGYTF. In DNA form, the CDR3 reads TGTGCCAGCTCACACGGACAGGACTATGGCTACACCTTC.

Concerning this clone itself: The sample contains more than one DNA sequence encoding this CDR3. The V gene is TRBV18, the J gene TRBJ1-4; TRBD1 agrees at 10 bases. Trimming cost V 6 bases and J 0 bases; bases outside gene matches: 4. Germline CDR1 KGHSH, CDR2 LQKENI. The CDR3 extends over 16 amino acids. CDR3 DNA sequence: TGTGCCAGCTCTCTCGGGACAGGGGCAACTAATGAAAAACTGTTTTTT. Translating gives CASSLGTGATNEKLFF. The full variable domain, in which reference TRBV18 and TRBJ1-4 provide the parts outside the CDR3, is NAGVMQNPRHLVRRRGQEARLRCSPMKGHSHVYWYRQLPEEGLKFMVYLQKENIIDESGMPKERFSAEFPKEGPSILRIQQVVRGDSAAYFCASSLGTGATNEKLFFGSGTQLSVL.

The chain links TRBV7-6 to TRBJ2-1; D possibly corresponds to TRBD1 (5 bases). Trimming pared 2 bases from V and 4 bases from J, leaving 12 bases between. Germline V CDR1 and CDR2: SGHVS, FNYEAQ. The CDR3 is 15 residues long. CDR3 sequence reads: CASSLRQGEYNEQFF. CDR3 DNA: TGTGCCAGCAGCTTACGGCAGGGCGAGTACAATGAGCAGTTCTTC.

The V call is TRBV6-6, the J call TRBJ1-2; D is unresolved. CDR3 length: 10 amino acids. Trimming cost V 4 bases and J 6 bases, with 3 bases left between them. Germline assignment: CDR1 MNHNY and CDR2 SVGAGI (reference sequence). Here the CDR3 DNA reads TGTGCCAGCAGTTTAGATGGCTACACCTTC. As protein: CASSLDGYTF.

The J gene is TRBJ2-3, the V gene TRBV27; 8 nucleotides line up with TRBD1. CDR1 and CDR2 from the germline V gene are MNHEY and SMNVEV (reference sequence). J gave up 3 bases and V 5 bases, and 10 bases lay outside the gene matches. This CDR3 region has 16 residues. The CDR3 spells CASSAPGQVTTDTQYF. CDR3 DNA: TGTGCCAGCAGTGCTCCGGGACAGGTCACTACAGATACGCAGTATTTT.

This sequence joins TRBV6-6 and TRBJ2-7, with D hard to call. Germline V gene lookup returns CDR1 MNHNY and CDR2 SVGAGI (reference sequence). Trimming cost V 5 bases and J 2 bases, with 13 bases left between them. The CDR3 consists of 14 residues. In DNA, the CDR3 is TGTGCCAGCAGTCCTTGGGCAGAGACCTACGAGCAGTACTTC. It codes for CASSPWAETYEQYF.

The gene calls are TRBV19 and TRBJ2-6, with D possibly TRBD2 on 6 matching bases. This CDR3 spans 16 amino acids. Trimming stripped 0 bases from V and 4 bases from J, with 10 bases between. Germline CDR1 LNHDA, CDR2 SQIVND (reference sequence). CDR3: CASSIDRGGGANVLTF. CDR3 coding DNA: TGTGCCAGTAGTATAGATCGGGGAGGCGGGGCCAACGTCCTGACTTTC.

The chain couples TRBV5-6 to TRBJ2-3; no clear D. The CDR3 totals 13 residues. Deletions cut 4 bases from V and 6 bases from J, with 12 bases between. From germline, CDR1 is SGHDT and CDR2 YYEEEE. For the CDR3, the DNA is TGTGCCAGCAGCCTTAGCCCTTCGGATACGCAGTATTTT. Residues: CASSLSPSDTQYF. Combining the CDR3 with reference TRBV5-6 and TRBJ2-3 gives the whole variable domain DAGVTQSPTHLIKTRGQQVTLRCSPKSGHDTVSWYQQALGQGPQFIFQYYEEEERQRGNFPDRFSGHQFPNYSSELNVNALLLGDSALYLCASSLSPSDTQYFGPGTRLTVL.

The chain has TRBV6-5 and TRBJ2-4, with D tentatively TRBD1 (5 bases). The CDR3 is made up of 12 amino acids. Germline V gene sequence: CDR1 MNHEY, CDR2 SVGAGI. Trimming shortened V by 5 bases and J by 15 bases, and 17 bases separated the two germline ends. As DNA, the CDR3 is TGTGCCAGCAGTGGGGCCCGGTCCTTCTGGTACTTC. Protein product: CASSGARSFWYF.

A single count supports this clone. The rearrangement joins TRBV28 to TRBJ2-3, with TRBD2 as a possible D gene (5 bases). The CDR3 covers 15 residues. The germline V and J ends were trimmed by 6 bases and 2 bases, with 15 bases remaining between them. The germline V gene encodes CDR1 MDHEN and CDR2 SYDVKM. The CDR3 sequence is CASSPMTEDTDTQYF. The CDR3 DNA sequence: TGTGCCAGCAGCCCCATGACGGAGGACACAGATACGCAGTATTTT.

This CDR3 reads CASSLEWASEMGGQFF. CDR3 bases: TGTGCCAGCAGCTTAGAGTGGGCTAGCGAGATGGGGGGGCAGTTCTTC. The chain combines TRBV7-9 with TRBJ2-1, with TRBD2 as a possible D gene (6 bases). This CDR3 is 16 amino acids long. Per the germline V gene, CDR1 is SEHNR and CDR2 is FQNEAQ (reference sequence). Trimming removed 1 base at V and 12 bases at J, with 22 bases between. Full variable domain (outside the CDR3, taken from reference TRBV7-9 and TRBJ2-1): DTGVSQNPRHKITKRGQNVTFRCDPISEHNRLYWYRQTLGQGPEFLTYFQNEAQLEKSRLLSDRFSAERPKGSFSTLEIQRTEQGDSAMYLCASSLEWASEMGGQFFGPGTRLTVL.

The chain uses TRBV6-1 and TRBJ1-1; D not resolved. Germline loops: CDR1 MNHNS, CDR2 SASEGT. The ends were cut back, 4 bases at V and 4 bases at J, with 10 bases in the middle. The CDR3 is 13 residues long. The CDR3 loop reads CASSVGPSTEAFF. The CDR3 nucleotides read TGTGCCAGCAGTGTTGGCCCCTCCACTGAAGCTTTCTTT.

Concerning this clone itself: A junction boundary mismatches the germline segment, possibly from a read error. The chain combines TRBV7-2 with TRBJ2-5; 11 nucleotides agree with TRBD2. The CDR3 is 16 amino acids. From germline, CDR1 is SGHTA and CDR2 FQGNSA. CDR3 sequence reads: CASSPGTSGPQGTQYF. As DNA, the CDR3 is TGTGCCAGCAGCCCAGGGACTAGCGGCCCCCAAGGGACCCAGTACTTC.

V usage is TRBV2 and J usage is TRBJ1-2; unclear D gene. CDR1 and CDR2 (germline): SNHLY, FYNNEI. The CDR3 runs to 14 residues. The germline V and J ends were trimmed by 3 bases and 8 bases, with 16 bases remaining between them. CDR3 DNA: TGTGCCAGCAGTGAGAGGCTTCAGTCGGCCGGCTACACCTTC. The encoded protein is CASSERLQSAGYTF.

This clone was seen a handful of times. At the DNA level, this CDR3 is encoded by other sequences in the same sample as well. The chain is built from TRBV7-2 and TRBJ1-1; 10 nucleotides agree with TRBD1. This CDR3 comprises 14 residues. Looked up from germline, CDR1 is SGHTA and CDR2 is FQGNSA. V trimming: 2 bases; J trimming: 5 bases; junction bases outside the gene matches: 2. The CDR3 loop reads CASSLRTGGTEAFF. As DNA, the CDR3 is TGTGCCAGCAGCTTAAGGACAGGGGGGACTGAAGCTTTCTTT.